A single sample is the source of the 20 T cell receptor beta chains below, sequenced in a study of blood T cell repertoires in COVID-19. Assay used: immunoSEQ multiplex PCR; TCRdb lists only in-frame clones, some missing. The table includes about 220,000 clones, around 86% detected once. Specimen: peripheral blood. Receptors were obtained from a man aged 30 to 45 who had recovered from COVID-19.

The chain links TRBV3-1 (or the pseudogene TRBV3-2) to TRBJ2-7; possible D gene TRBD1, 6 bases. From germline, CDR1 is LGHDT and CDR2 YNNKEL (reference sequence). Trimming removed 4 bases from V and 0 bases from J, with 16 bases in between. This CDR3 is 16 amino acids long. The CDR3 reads CASSRKPGVSSYEQYF. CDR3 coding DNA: TGTGCCAGCAGCCGCAAACCAGGGGTATCCTCCTACGAGCAGTACTTC.

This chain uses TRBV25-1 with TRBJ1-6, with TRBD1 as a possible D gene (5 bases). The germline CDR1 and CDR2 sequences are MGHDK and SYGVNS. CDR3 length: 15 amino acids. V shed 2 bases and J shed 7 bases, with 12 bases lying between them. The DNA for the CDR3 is TGTGCCAGCAGTGAAGTAAGGGGCACAAATTCACCCCTCCACTTT. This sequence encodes CASSEVRGTNSPLHF.

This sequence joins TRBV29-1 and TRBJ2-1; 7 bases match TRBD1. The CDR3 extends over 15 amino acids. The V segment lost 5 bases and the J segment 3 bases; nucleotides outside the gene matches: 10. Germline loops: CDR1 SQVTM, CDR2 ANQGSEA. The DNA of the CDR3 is TGCAGCGTTCATATGACAGGGATTGACTACAATGAGCAGTTCTTC. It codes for CSVHMTGIDYNEQFF.

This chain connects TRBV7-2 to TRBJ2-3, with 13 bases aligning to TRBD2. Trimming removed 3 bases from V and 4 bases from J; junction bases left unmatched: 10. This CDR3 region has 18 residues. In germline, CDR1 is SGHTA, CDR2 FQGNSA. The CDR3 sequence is CASSFLVRTSGGPDTQYF. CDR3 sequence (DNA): TGTGCCAGCAGCTTTTTAGTGAGGACTAGCGGGGGTCCAGATACGCAGTATTTT.

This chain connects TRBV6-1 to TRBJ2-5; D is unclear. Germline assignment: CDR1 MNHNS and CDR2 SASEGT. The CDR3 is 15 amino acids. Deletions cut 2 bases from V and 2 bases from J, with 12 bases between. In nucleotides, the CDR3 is TGTGCCAGCAGTGAAACATTGCAGTCTCAAGAGACCCAGTACTTC. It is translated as CASSETLQSQETQYF.

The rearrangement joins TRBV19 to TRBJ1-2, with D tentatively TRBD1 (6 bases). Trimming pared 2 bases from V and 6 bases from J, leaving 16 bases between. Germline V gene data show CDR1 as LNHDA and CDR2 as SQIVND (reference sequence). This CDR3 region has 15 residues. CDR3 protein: CASSIRNRAFDGYTF. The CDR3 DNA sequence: TGTGCCAGTAGTATAAGAAACAGGGCGTTCGATGGCTACACCTTC.

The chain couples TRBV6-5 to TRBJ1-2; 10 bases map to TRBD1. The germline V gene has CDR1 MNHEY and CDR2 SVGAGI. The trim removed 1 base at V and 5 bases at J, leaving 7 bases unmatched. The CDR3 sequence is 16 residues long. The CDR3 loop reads CASSYLRTGGGYGYTF. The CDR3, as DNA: TGTGCCAGCAGTTACTTACGGACAGGGGGAGGGTATGGCTACACCTTC.

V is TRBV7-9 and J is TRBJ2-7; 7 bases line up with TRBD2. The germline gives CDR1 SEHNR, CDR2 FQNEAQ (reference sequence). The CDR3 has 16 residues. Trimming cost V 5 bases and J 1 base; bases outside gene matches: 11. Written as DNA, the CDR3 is TGTGCCAGCAGCCCTCAGGCTAGCGGAGTTTCCTACGAGCAGTACTTC. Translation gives CASSPQASGVSYEQYF.

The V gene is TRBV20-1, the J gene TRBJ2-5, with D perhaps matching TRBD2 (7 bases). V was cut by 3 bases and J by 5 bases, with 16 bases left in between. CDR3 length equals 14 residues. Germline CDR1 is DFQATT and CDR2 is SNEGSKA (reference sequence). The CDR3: CSASLGGRGETQYF. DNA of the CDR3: TGCAGTGCTAGTTTGGGGGGGCGGGGCGAGACCCAGTACTTC.

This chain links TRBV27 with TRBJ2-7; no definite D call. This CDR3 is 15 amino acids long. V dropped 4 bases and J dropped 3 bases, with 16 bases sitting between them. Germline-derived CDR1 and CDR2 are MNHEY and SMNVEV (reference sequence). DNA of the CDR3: TGTGCCAGCAGTTCTGTGTCCGCAGACATCTACGAGCAGTACTTC. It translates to CASSSVSADIYEQYF.

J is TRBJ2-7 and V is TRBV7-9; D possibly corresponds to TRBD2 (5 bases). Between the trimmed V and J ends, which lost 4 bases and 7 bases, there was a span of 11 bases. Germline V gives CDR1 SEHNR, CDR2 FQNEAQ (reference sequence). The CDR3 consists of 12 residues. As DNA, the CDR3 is TGTGCCAGCAGCTCCCTGCGAGGGGAGCAGTACTTC. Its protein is CASSSLRGEQYF.

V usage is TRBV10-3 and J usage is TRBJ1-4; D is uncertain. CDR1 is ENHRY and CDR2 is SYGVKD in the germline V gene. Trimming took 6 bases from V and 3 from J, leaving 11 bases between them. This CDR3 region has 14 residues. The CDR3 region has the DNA TGTGCCATCAGCTCGGGGAACCCTAATGAAAAACTGTTTTTT. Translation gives CAISSGNPNEKLFF.

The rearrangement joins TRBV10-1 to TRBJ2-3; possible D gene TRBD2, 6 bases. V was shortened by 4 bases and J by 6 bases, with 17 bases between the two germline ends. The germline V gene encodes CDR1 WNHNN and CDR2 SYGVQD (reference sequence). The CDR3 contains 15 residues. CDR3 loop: CASSANSGRGDTQYF. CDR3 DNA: TGCGCCAGCAGTGCTAACTCCGGGCGGGGTGATACGCAGTATTTT.

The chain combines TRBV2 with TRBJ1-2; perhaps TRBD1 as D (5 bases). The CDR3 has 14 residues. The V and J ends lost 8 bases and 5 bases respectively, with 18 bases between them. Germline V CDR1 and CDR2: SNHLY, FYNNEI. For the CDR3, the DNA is TGTGCCAGCCGCCCGGCTTCGGACATATATGGCTACACCTTC. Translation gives CASRPASDIYGYTF. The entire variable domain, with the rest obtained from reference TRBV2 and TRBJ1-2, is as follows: EPEVTQTPSHQVTQMGQEVILRCVPISNHLYFYWYRQILGQKVEFLVSFYNNEISEKSEIFDDQFSVERPDGSNFTLKIRSTKLEDSAMYFCASRPASDIYGYTFGSGTRLTVV.

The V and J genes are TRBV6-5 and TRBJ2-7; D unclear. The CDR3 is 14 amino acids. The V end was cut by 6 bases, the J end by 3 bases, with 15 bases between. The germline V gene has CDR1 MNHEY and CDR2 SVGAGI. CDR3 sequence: CASSLHSTFYEQYF. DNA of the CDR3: TGTGCCAGCAGCCTACACAGTACCTTCTACGAGCAGTACTTC.

CDR3 amino acids: CASSPERINEQFF. The CDR3 DNA follows: TGCGCCAGCAGCCCAGAGCGTATCAATGAGCAGTTCTTC. The V and J genes are TRBV4-3 and TRBJ2-1; D gene unclear. Trimming cost V 4 bases and J 6 bases, with 10 bases left between them. Per the germline V gene, CDR1 is LGHNA and CDR2 is YSLEER. The CDR3 consists of 13 residues.

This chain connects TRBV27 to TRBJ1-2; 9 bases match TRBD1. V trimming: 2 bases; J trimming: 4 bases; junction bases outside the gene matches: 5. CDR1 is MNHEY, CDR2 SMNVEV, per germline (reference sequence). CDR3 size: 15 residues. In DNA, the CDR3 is TGTGCCAGCAGTTTACGTTCGGGACAGGGCTATGGCTACACCTTC. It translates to CASSLRSGQGYGYTF.

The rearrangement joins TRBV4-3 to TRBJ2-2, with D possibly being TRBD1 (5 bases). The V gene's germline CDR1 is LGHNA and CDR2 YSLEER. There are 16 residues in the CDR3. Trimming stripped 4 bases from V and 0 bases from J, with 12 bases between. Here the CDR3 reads CASSPMVGPNTGELFF. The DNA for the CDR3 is TGCGCCAGCAGCCCCATGGTGGGGCCGAACACCGGGGAGCTGTTTTTT.

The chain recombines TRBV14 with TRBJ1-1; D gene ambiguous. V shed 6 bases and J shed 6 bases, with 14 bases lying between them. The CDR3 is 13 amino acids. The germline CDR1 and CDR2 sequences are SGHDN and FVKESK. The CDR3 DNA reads TGTGCCAGCAGACTTCGCTTGGGCGCTGAAGCTTTCTTT. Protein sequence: CASRLRLGAEAFF.

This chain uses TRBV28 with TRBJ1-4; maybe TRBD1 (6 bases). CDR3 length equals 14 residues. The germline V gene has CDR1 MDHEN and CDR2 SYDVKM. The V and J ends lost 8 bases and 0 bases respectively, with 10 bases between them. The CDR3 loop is CASLDRSTNEKLFF. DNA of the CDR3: TGTGCCAGCCTTGACAGGTCAACTAATGAAAAACTGTTTTTT.